The clone carrying this TCR beta chain is a singleton in its sample. Its antigen is still unknown. This sample is part of a study of T cell repertoires in cytomegalovirus infection. The wider study: Public TCR beta signatures marked donors with CMV infection and the matching HLA.

Study-level points and caveats: Ex vivo responses were dominated by HLA-C-restricted CMV-specific TCR beta clonotypes. Summed frequency of public TCR beta families distinguished CMV carriers with the relevant HLA.

From the reads, TCRdb called clonotypes with MiXCR, one entry per CDR3 protein. The data show around 710,000 distinct CDR3 sequences, with almost 30% seen just once and around 13% held by the top ten. The material sequenced was cultured CD8+ T cells from PBMCs, taken from culture after CMV antigen stimulation. The sequence was collected from a human donor in good health (CMV status not recorded). Some clones in this sample may be carry-over from other donors' samples.

CDR3 bases: TGCGCCAGCAGCCAACTACAGGGGGCCCGGAACACCATATATTTT. This gives the protein CASSQLQGARNTIYF. The chain joins TRBV4-1 to TRBJ1-3, with TRBD1 matching over 9 bases. V shed 2 bases, J shed 7 bases, and the junction held 6 bases outside the gene matches. The CDR3 consists of 15 residues. CDR1 is MGHRA, CDR2 YSYEKL, per germline.